The T cell receptor beta chain described here comes from a study of human T cells and chemical hapten exposure. Germline V CDR1 and CDR2: PRHDT, FYEKMQ (reference sequence). J gave up 7 bases and V 5 bases, and 11 bases lay outside the gene matches. This CDR3 is built from 16 residues. Time point: pre-sensitization, week 0. The treatment here: therapeutic diphenylcyclopropenone sensitization with weekly scalp DPC. Those who donated were patients with alopecia, 18 to 70 years of age, and suitable for DPC. Via MiXCR, TCRdb re-called the RACE reads, giving one row per CDR3 protein. In the table there are 380,000 or so distinct CDR3 sequences, 4.5% to 7% of which are singletons.

The chain joins TRBV13 to TRBJ1-6; TRBD1 matches at 7 bases. The sequences come from whole blood, collected in connection with sensitization to the hapten diphenylcyclopropenone (DPC). The TCR originated in a woman aged 18-29 years with alopecia areata. Some clones in this sample may be carry-over from other donors' samples. CDR3 in amino acids: CASSPLGAGGNSPLHF. The CDR3 bases are TGTGCCAGCAGCCCTCTGGGGGCAGGGGGAAATTCACCCCTCCACTTT. Together with reference TRBV13 and TRBJ1-6, the CDR3 gives the full variable domain: AAGVIQSPRHLIKEKRETATLKCYPIPRHDTVYWYQQGPGQDPQFLISFYEKMQSDKGSIPDRFSAQQFSDYHSELNMSSLELGDSALYFCASSPLGAGGNSPLHFGNGTRLTVT.